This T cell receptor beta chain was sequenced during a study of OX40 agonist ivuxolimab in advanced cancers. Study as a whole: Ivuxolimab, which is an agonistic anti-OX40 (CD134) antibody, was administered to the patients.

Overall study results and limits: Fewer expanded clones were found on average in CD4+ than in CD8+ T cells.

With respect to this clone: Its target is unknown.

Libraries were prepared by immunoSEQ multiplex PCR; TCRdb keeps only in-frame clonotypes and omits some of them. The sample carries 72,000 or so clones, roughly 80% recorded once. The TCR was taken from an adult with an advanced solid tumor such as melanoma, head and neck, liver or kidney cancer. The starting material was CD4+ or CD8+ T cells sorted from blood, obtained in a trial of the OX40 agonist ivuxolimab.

The CDR3 nucleotides read TGTGCCAGCAGTTTCCCGACAAGCGGCGGAGGCAATCAGCCCCAGCATTTT. Translating it yields CASSFPTSGGGNQPQHF. The chain combines TRBV28 with TRBJ1-5; D is uncertain. Germline V gives CDR1 MDHEN, CDR2 SYDVKM. The CDR3 runs to 17 residues. Trimming left V 3 bases short and J 2 bases short, with 17 bases between.